These 19 T cell receptor beta chains originate from one sample sequenced in a study of cytomegalovirus exposure and HLA in healthy donors. The primer mix had 60 Vbeta and 13 Jbeta primers. Libraries were prepared by immunoSEQ multiplex PCR; TCRdb keeps only in-frame clonotypes and omits some of them. This table has 65,000 to 85,000 clones, approximately 88% appearing once. The sequenced sample was PBMCs. The receptors shown here come from a woman between 50 and 59 years old in good health and CMV-seronegative.

Points on this clone: A junction end diverges from the germline sequence, so it may reflect a read error. The sample carries other DNA sequences with the same CDR3. The rearrangement joins TRBV23-1 to TRBJ1-6, with D possibly matching TRBD1 (5 bases). TRBV23-1 is an ORF, with its function uncertain. This CDR3 is built from 15 residues. DNA of the CDR3: TGCGCCAGCATCCAGGGCAGCTCCTATAATTCCCCCCTCCACTTT. Amino acids: CASIQGSSYNSPLHF.

J is TRBJ2-5 and V is TRBV5-1, with TRBD2 matching over 10 bases. This CDR3 is built from 16 residues. V lost 0 bases to trimming and J lost 4 bases; unmatched junction nucleotides: 6. Germline loops: CDR1 SGHRS, CDR2 YFSETQ. The CDR3 is CASSLGSSGSGETQYF. CDR3 coding DNA: TGCGCCAGCAGCTTGGGGTCTAGCGGGAGTGGAGAGACCCAGTACTTC.

The CDR3 region has the DNA TGTGCCAGCAGTGATCTTGCGAAGATCAATGAGCAGTTCTTC. Its protein is CASSDLAKINEQFF. The rearrangement joins TRBV2 to TRBJ2-1; no clear D gene. The CDR3 loop spans 14 amino acids. The V gene's germline CDR1 is SNHLY and CDR2 FYNNEI. V lost 3 bases and J 6 bases, leaving 12 bases between the germline ends.

V usage is TRBV27 and J usage is TRBJ2-2; 8 bases map to TRBD2. Germline V CDR1 and CDR2: MNHEY, SMNVEV (reference sequence). Trimming at V came to 2 bases and at J to 2 bases, leaving 4 bases not matched to a gene. The CDR3 runs to 16 residues. CDR3: CASSLLSGSNTGELFF. The CDR3 nucleotides are TGTGCCAGCAGTTTACTGAGCGGGAGTAACACCGGGGAGCTGTTTTTT.

The chain joins TRBV5-4 to TRBJ2-3, with 7 bases aligning to TRBD1. CDR3 size: 16 residues. Germline V gene data show CDR1 as SGHNT and CDR2 as YYREEE (reference sequence). The J segment lost 5 bases and the V segment lost 4 bases, leaving 13 bases of the junction unmatched. In DNA, the CDR3 is TGTGCCAGCAGCGTAGGATACAGGGGTGCGGAAGATACGCAGTATTTT. This sequence encodes CASSVGYRGAEDTQYF.

The CDR3 DNA follows: TGTGCCAGTAGTCCCACAGGGGACTATGGCTACACCTTC. This translates into CASSPTGDYGYTF. The chain has TRBV19 and TRBJ1-2; 7 nucleotides agree with TRBD1. The CDR3 contains 13 residues. CDR1 is LNHDA and CDR2 is SQIVND in the germline V gene (reference sequence). After removal of 5 bases from V and 3 bases from J, the junction contained 3 bases not matched to a gene.

This clone was recorded once. V and J are TRBV15 and TRBJ2-5; possible D gene TRBD2, 5 bases. Germline CDR1 LNHNV, CDR2 YYDKDF (reference sequence). The V gene lost 5 bases and the J gene lost 3 bases, with 22 bases spanning the gap. The length of the CDR3 is 17 residues. This CDR3 reads CATSGPMRGGLKETQYF. Here the CDR3 DNA reads TGTGCCACCAGCGGCCCAATGCGAGGCGGACTCAAAGAGACCCAGTACTTC.

This clone was detected only once. V usage is TRBV5-1 and J usage is TRBJ2-1, with D maybe TRBD1 (6 bases). V was shortened by 0 bases and J by 1 base, with 8 bases between the two germline ends. CDR1 and CDR2 (germline): SGHRS, YFSETQ. The CDR3 is 15 residues long. The CDR3 sequence: CASSLDQGSYNEQFF. The CDR3 DNA follows: TGCGCCAGCAGCTTGGACCAGGGGTCCTACAATGAGCAGTTCTTC.

The V and J genes are TRBV28 and TRBJ1-2; TRBD1 matches 8 bases. V lost 0 bases to trimming and J lost 4 bases; unmatched junction nucleotides: 7. The CDR3 is made up of 16 amino acids. CDR1 is MDHEN and CDR2 is SYDVKM in the germline V gene. CDR3 amino acids: CASSLWDRAGGYGYTF. CDR3 nucleotide sequence: TGTGCCAGCAGTTTATGGGACAGGGCAGGCGGCTATGGCTACACCTTC.

The chain carries TRBV6-1 and TRBJ1-6; no definite D call. Germline CDR1 MNHNS, CDR2 SASEGT. Trimming stripped 6 bases from V and 9 bases from J, with 12 bases between. The CDR3 spans 13 residues. CDR3 nucleotide sequence: TGTGCCAGCAGAGGGAGCGAGGGTTCACCCCTCCACTTT. Translation gives CASRGSEGSPLHF.

This chain joins TRBV10-3 and TRBJ2-2; D possibly corresponds to TRBD2 (6 bases). CDR1 is ENHRY, CDR2 SYGVKD, per germline. The CDR3 runs to 13 residues. Trimming shortened V by 4 bases and J by 6 bases, and 9 bases separated the two germline ends. CDR3 bases: TGTGCCATCAGTGTGGGGGGTTCCGGGGAGCTGTTTTTT. The encoded protein is CAISVGGSGELFF.

The rearrangement uses TRBV19 and TRBJ2-5; weak D call: TRBD2 (6 bases). Germline lookup yields CDR1 LNHDA and CDR2 SQIVND (reference sequence). V lost 3 bases and J 5 bases, leaving 13 bases between the germline ends. The CDR3 has 14 amino acids. Here the CDR3 reads CASSIPGGDETQYF. In DNA, the CDR3 is TGTGCCAGTAGTATCCCCGGGGGAGACGAGACCCAGTACTTC. Complete variable domain (other parts from reference TRBV19 and TRBJ2-5): DGGITQSPKYLFRKEGQNVTLSCEQNLNHDAMYWYRQDPGQGLRLIYYSQIVNDFQKGDIAEGYSVSREKKESFPLTVTSAQKNPTAFYLCASSIPGGDETQYFGPGTRLLVL.

The genes are TRBV30 and TRBJ1-3; 12 nucleotides match TRBD1. CDR3 length equals 15 residues. V dropped 1 base and J dropped 4; count of bases not matched to a gene: 2. Germline CDR1 reads GTSNPN; CDR2 reads SVGIG (reference sequence). Written as DNA, the CDR3 is TGTGCCTGGAGTGCCGGGACAGGGGGCGGAAACACCATATATTTT. Translation: CAWSAGTGGGNTIYF.

The CDR3 region is CASRPGTGNTEAFF. The CDR3 DNA is TGTGCCAGCAGACCTGGGACAGGGAACACTGAAGCTTTCTTT. The chain links TRBV28 to TRBJ1-1, with 8 bases identical to TRBD1. CDR1 is MDHEN, CDR2 SYDVKM, per germline. The trim removed 6 bases at V and 1 base at J, leaving 4 bases unmatched. The CDR3 covers 14 residues.

This sequence joins TRBV7-2 and TRBJ1-3; TRBD1 agrees at 7 bases. The CDR3 has 14 residues. Germline lookup yields CDR1 SGHTA and CDR2 FQGNSA. The V gene end was trimmed by 6 bases and the J gene end by 2 bases; junction bases not matched to a gene: 4. DNA for the CDR3: TGTGCCAGCAGACTAGGGGGCCCTGGAAACACCATATATTTT. It encodes CASRLGGPGNTIYF.

The chain has TRBV18 and TRBJ1-5; 7 nucleotides align to TRBD1. Germline-derived CDR1 and CDR2 are KGHSH and LQKENI. Trimming took 3 bases from V and 9 from J; bases not matched to a gene: 8. The CDR3 runs 14 residues. Here the CDR3 reads CASSPGQGVAPQHF. As DNA, the CDR3 is TGTGCCAGCTCACCTGGTCAGGGGGTTGCGCCCCAGCATTTT.

The V gene is TRBV2, the J gene TRBJ2-1; possible D gene TRBD2, 5 bases. The germline V gene has CDR1 SNHLY and CDR2 FYNNEI. The CDR3 runs 17 residues. Trimming removed 5 bases from V and 7 bases from J, with 24 bases in between. The CDR3 DNA reads as TGTGCCAGCAGTTCTCCATCGAGTGACTACCTAAAGAATGAGCAGTTCTTC. Its translation is CASSSPSSDYLKNEQFF.

The chain carries TRBV19 and TRBJ2-2; D remains unclear. Germline values: CDR1 LNHDA, CDR2 SQIVND (reference sequence). Trimming removed 5 bases from V and 5 bases from J, with 6 bases in between. This CDR3 spans 12 amino acids. Here the CDR3 reads CASSVQTGELFF. DNA of the CDR3: TGTGCCAGTAGTGTCCAAACCGGGGAGCTGTTTTTT. The variable domain in full, completed from reference TRBV19 and TRBJ2-2, reads DGGITQSPKYLFRKEGQNVTLSCEQNLNHDAMYWYRQDPGQGLRLIYYSQIVNDFQKGDIAEGYSVSREKKESFPLTVTSAQKNPTAFYLCASSVQTGELFFGEGSRLTVL.

The genes are TRBV25-1 and TRBJ2-6, with D tentatively TRBD2 (7 bases). This CDR3 is 17 amino acids long. Germline assignment: CDR1 MGHDK and CDR2 SYGVNS. The V end lost 6 bases, the J end lost 4 bases, and 19 bases lay between the germline ends. CDR3 loop: CASSPQRGGSGANVLTF. The DNA for the CDR3 is TGTGCCAGCAGCCCTCAAAGGGGGGGCTCCGGGGCCAACGTCCTGACTTTC.